The entry that follows covers one T cell receptor beta chain sequence. No antigen is known for it. TCRdb independently ran MiXCR on the 5' RACE reads; one entry per CDR3 protein. The sample carries 330,000 or so distinct CDR3 sequences, 6.5% to 10% recorded once. The germline gives CDR1 SNHLY, CDR2 FYNNEI. V shed 6 bases and J 3 bases; nucleotides not matched to a gene: 14. This CDR3 comprises 16 residues. This sample was taken from a study of CD8 T cells in ankylosing spondylitis. Regarding the study as a whole: A motif of eight or nine highly homologous TCR beta variants was seen as apparently characteristic of ankylosing spondylitis blood. Earlier literature documents some of the motif variants in reactive arthritis synovial fluid and blood. Relatively scarce in peripheral blood, disease-linked clones were CD8+.

The source of this sequence is a male donor with ankylosing spondylitis. Material for sequencing was blood, either unsorted or a sorted T cell fraction (not recorded which). This chain links TRBV2 with TRBJ2-7; the match to TRBD2 covers 7 bases. The CDR3 sequence: CASSAQRPSGLYEQYF. The CDR3, as DNA: TGTGCCAGCAGCGCCCAGAGGCCTAGCGGCCTCTACGAGCAGTACTTC.